A selection of T cell receptor beta chains follows, all from one sample in a study of blood T cell repertoires in COVID-19. TCRdb keeps only in-frame clones here, not all; method: immunoSEQ multiplex PCR. The sample lists under 100,000 clones, around four fifths occurring once. Input material: peripheral blood. These receptors all stem from an elderly man with active or convalescent COVID-19. Each CDR3 is given with its conserved first and last residue. The D gene is left open where the match is weak. Clone size is not always given. Where it is, it says once, few, many or a class for expanded clones.

v_gene	j_gene	abundance	d_gene	CDR3nt	CDR3aa
TRBV18	TRBJ1-6	.	TRBD1	TGTGCCAGCTCGTACTCCGGGACAGAAAATTCACCCCTCCACTTT	CASSYSGTENSPLHF
TRBV5-1	TRBJ1-6	.	.	TGCGCCAGCAGCTTTTCTCAGGGAAGTACTTCACCCCTCCACTTT	CASSFSQGSTSPLHF
TRBV7-9	TRBJ2-6	.	.	TGTGCCAGCAGCAAAGGCGGGGCCGGGGCCAACGTCCTGACTTTC	CASSKGGAGANVLTF
TRBV5-8	TRBJ2-5	.	TRBD2	TGTGCCAGCAGCCTAGCGGGAACACTCCTCGGAGAGACCCAGTACTTC	CASSLAGTLLGETQYF
TRBV5-1	TRBJ1-1	.	TRBD1	TGCGCCAGCAGCTTTGGACAGGGAGGAACTGAAGCTTTCTTT	CASSFGQGGTEAFF
TRBV6-1	TRBJ1-3	.	.	TGTGCCAGCAGTGAATTGTGGGGGCCAGGAAACACCATATATTTT	CASSELWGPGNTIYF
TRBV7-6	TRBJ1-3	.	TRBD1	TGTGCCAGCAGCTTGGCCGGGACAGGGGTAAACACCATATATTTT	CASSLAGTGVNTIYF
TRBV29-1	TRBJ1-6	.	TRBD1	TGCAGCGTGAGGGACAGGGGAAATTCACCCCTCCACTTT	CSVRDRGNSPLHF
TRBV3-1/TRBV3-2	TRBJ2-3	few	.	TGTGCCAGCAGCCAAGATCGGTTTTCAGATACGCAGTATTTT	CASSQDRFSDTQYF
TRBV7-2	TRBJ2-3	.	.	TGTGCCAGCAGCTTAGTAGCGTTGGACACAGATACGCAGTATTTT	CASSLVALDTDTQYF
TRBV14	TRBJ2-5	.	TRBD2	TGTGCCAGCAGCCAGAGCGGGAGTTGGTTGGGGGAGACCCAGTACTTC	CASSQSGSWLGETQYF
TRBV18	TRBJ1-2	.	.	TGTGCCAGCTCACCACAGGGAGCTAACTATGGCTACACCTTC	CASSPQGANYGYTF
TRBV24-1	TRBJ1-5	.	.	TGTGCCACCAGTGAACCAGGGGATAATCAGCCCCAGCATTTT	CATSEPGDNQPQHF
TRBV15	TRBJ2-1	.	.	TGTGCCACCAGCAGGGCTACGGGAATATACAATGAGCAGTTCTTC	CATSRATGIYNEQFF
TRBV6-1	TRBJ2-5	once	TRBD1	TGTGCCAGCAGTGGAATTTTCGGACAGGCCCCTAACCAAGAGACCCAGTACTTC	CASSGIFGQAPNQETQYF
TRBV7-9	TRBJ2-5	few	.	TGTGCCAGCCGGGAAAACCAAGAGACCCAGTACTTC	CASRENQETQYF
TRBV11-3	TRBJ2-2	few	TRBD1	TGTGCCAGCAGCTTCGGGACAGGGAACACCGGGGAGCTGTTTTTT	CASSFGTGNTGELFF
TRBV6-5	TRBJ1-2	.	.	TGTGCCAGCAGTTACTCGTGGGGAGGGGACTATGGCTACACCTTC	CASSYSWGGDYGYTF
TRBV27	TRBJ2-2	.	TRBD1	TGTGCCAGCAGTTTCAACCACAGGGGGCCAAGGGTCGGGGAGCTGTTTTTT	CASSFNHRGPRVGELFF
TRBV18	TRBJ1-1	.	.	TGTGCCAGCTCACCGACTCTTGGACAGCCGAACACTGAAGCTTTCTTT	CASSPTLGQPNTEAFF
TRBV20-1	TRBJ1-5	.	TRBD1	TGCAGTGCTAGTCGGGGGACAGAATTTAGCAATCAGCCCCAGCATTTT	CSASRGTEFSNQPQHF
TRBV5-1	TRBJ1-4	.	TRBD1	TGCGCCAGCAGACAGGGGAATGAAAAACTGTTTTTT	CASRQGNEKLFF
TRBV11-2	TRBJ1-3	.	.	TGTGCCAGCAGCCTGGCAGGGTGGCAGAACTCTGGAAACACCATATATTTT	CASSLAGWQNSGNTIYF
TRBV28	TRBJ1-4	.	TRBD1	TGTGCCAGCAGATCGACAGGGGTCGAAAAACTGTTTTTT	CASRSTGVEKLFF
TRBV10-3	TRBJ2-6	.	TRBD1	TGTGCCATCAGGGGGGACAGGGGGTCTGGGGCCAACGTCCTGACTTTC	CAIRGDRGSGANVLTF
TRBV30	TRBJ2-2	.	TRBD2	TGTGCCATGAAGGAAGGGACTAGCGGGAGGTGGGAGCTGTTTTTT	CAMKEGTSGRWELFF
TRBV7-9	TRBJ1-2	.	.	TGTGCCAGCAGCTTCACAGGGACGAGCTACACCTTC	CASSFTGTSYTF
TRBV7-9	TRBJ2-5	few	.	TGTGCCAGCAGCTCACGCGGCAGCCTTTTGGAGACCCAGTACTTC	CASSSRGSLLETQYF
TRBV3-1/TRBV3-2	TRBJ2-1	.	.	TGTGCCAGCAGCCAAGATTCCAGCGGAACCTACAATGAGCAGTTCTTC	CASSQDSSGTYNEQFF
TRBV28	TRBJ2-2	.	TRBD1	TGTGCCAGCAGTTTAAGGGCAGGGGGCCATTACACCGGGGAGCTGTTTTTT	CASSLRAGGHYTGELFF
TRBV7-2	TRBJ2-2	.	.	TGTGCCAGCAGCTTCATTCCGAACACCGGGGAGCTGTTTTTT	CASSFIPNTGELFF
TRBV19	TRBJ2-5	.	.	TGTGCCAGTAGTGTACAGGGGAGGGAGACCCAGTACTTC	CASSVQGRETQYF
TRBV27	TRBJ1-1	.	.	TGTGCCAGCAGTTCATACATCAACACTGAAGCTTTCTTT	CASSSYINTEAFF
TRBV24-1	TRBJ2-1	.	TRBD2	TGTGCTACCAGTGATTGGACTAGCGGGATTTATGAGCAGTTCTTC	CATSDWTSGIYEQFF
TRBV3-1/TRBV3-2	TRBJ2-2	few	.	TGTGCCAGCAGCCAAGTCGGGACTCGCAACACCGGGGAGCTGTTTTTT	CASSQVGTRNTGELFF
TRBV19	TRBJ1-2	.	TRBD1	TGTGCCAGCCGAAATCTGGCCGGGACAGGCTATGGCTACACCTTC	CASRNLAGTGYGYTF
TRBV27	TRBJ1-1	.	.	TGTGCCAGCATAAAGACAGGTTTGACCACTGAAGCTTTCTTT	CASIKTGLTTEAFF
TRBV6-5	TRBJ1-4	.	.	TGTGCCAGCAGTTACGGAGGGAGGGGACATGAAAAACTGTTTTTT	CASSYGGRGHEKLFF
TRBV11-3	TRBJ2-3	.	TRBD2	TGTGCCAGCAGCTCCTGGGGAGCGGGAGGGTCAGATACGCAGTATTTT	CASSSWGAGGSDTQYF
TRBV5-1	TRBJ2-1	.	.	TGCGCCAGCAGTTCAGGTTTCAATGAGCAGTTCTTC	CASSSGFNEQFF
TRBV7-3	TRBJ1-1	.	.	TGTGCCAGCAGCTTGACAGAGAACACTGAAGCTTTCTTT	CASSLTENTEAFF
TRBV5-4	TRBJ1-2	.	.	TGTGCCAGCAGCTTGGCGGGGTTTGCTGGCTACACCTTC	CASSLAGFAGYTF
TRBV7-9	TRBJ2-1	.	.	TGTGCCAGCAGCGCAGAAACCCGGAGCTCCTACAATGAGCAGTTCTTC	CASSAETRSSYNEQFF
TRBV27	TRBJ1-5	.	.	TGTGCCAGCAGCCCAGGGGTCGGCACGAGCAATCAGCCCCAGCATTTT	CASSPGVGTSNQPQHF
TRBV5-1	TRBJ2-2	.	.	TGCGCCAGCAGCTTGGCTGCAGGGAACACCGGGGAGCTGTTTTTT	CASSLAAGNTGELFF
TRBV18	TRBJ1-1	once	.	TGTGCCAGCTCACCGAATGCCCCGAGGGTTAGGGACACTGAAGCTTTCTTT	CASSPNAPRVRDTEAFF
TRBV7-8	TRBJ1-2	once	.	TGTGCCAGCAGCTCCGTCGACAGTCTCGGTGGCTACACCTTC	CASSSVDSLGGYTF
TRBV11-3	TRBJ2-3	once	.	TGTGCCAGCAGCTTAGAAGGGACACTTAGCACAGATACGCAGTATTTT	CASSLEGTLSTDTQYF
TRBV4-1	TRBJ1-6	.	.	TGCGCCAGCAGCCCGACTTCCCCTCAGGGTTCACCCCTCCACTTT	CASSPTSPQGSPLHF
TRBV7-3	TRBJ2-3	.	TRBD2	TGTGCCAGCAGCTCAACACCGGGACTAGCGGGAGGGCCGCTTGCAGATACGCAGTATTTT	CASSSTPGLAGGPLADTQYF